This T cell receptor beta chain was identified during a study of OX40 agonist ivuxolimab in advanced cancers. Broader study findings: Among the lowest peripheral clonal expansion occurred in 0.1-3.0 mg/kg partial responders. Certain nonresponders likewise exhibited a low normalized T-cell clonal expansion.

Notes on this clone: Its antigen is unidentified.

Using immunoSEQ multiplex PCR, the repertoire was profiled, and TCRdb retains in-frame clones only, with some absent. The data show 50,000 or so clones, around 85% seen once. The CDR3 is 12 amino acids. Germline values: CDR1 PRHDT, CDR2 FYEKMQ (reference sequence). V was pared by 5 bases and J by 8 bases, with 9 bases between. Sequences were derived from CD4+ or CD8+ T cells sorted from blood, sampled in a trial of the OX40 agonist ivuxolimab. J is TRBJ1-4 and V is TRBV13; D not certain. The receptor was derived from an adult with an advanced solid tumor such as melanoma, head and neck, liver or kidney cancer. The CDR3, as DNA: TGTGCCAGCAGCCCCGACTCGGAAAAACTGTTTTTT. This translates into CASSPDSEKLFF. Supplemented by reference TRBV13 and TRBJ1-4, the full variable domain reads AAGVIQSPRHLIKEKRETATLKCYPIPRHDTVYWYQQGPGQDPQFLISFYEKMQSDKGSIPDRFSAQQFSDYHSELNMSSLELGDSALYFCASSPDSEKLFFGSGTQLSVL.